This T cell receptor (beta chain) was obtained from a study of shared T cell receptors in the human thymus. Assay: immunoSEQ multiplex PCR; the TCRdb copy retains only in-frame clones and omits some. This sample has about 730,000 clones, with around 85% found just once. The CDR3 has 14 amino acids. CDR1 SNHLY and CDR2 FYNNEI come from the germline V gene. Between the trimmed V and J ends, which lost 7 bases and 6 bases, there was a span of 18 bases. The sample was also reused in another study, on human thymus T cells. That work adds: Gene usage (both V and J) appeared biased in thymic and blood repertoires. Among unrelated individuals, related research reported thymic repertoires that overlapped highly.

The source material was thymocytes. The chain is built from TRBV2 and TRBJ1-1; TRBD1 might be the D (5 bases). The receptor was derived from a girl under three years old with a congenital heart defect. The CDR3 loop reads CASNRGGGEPEAFF. In DNA form, the CDR3 reads TGTGCCAGCAACCGCGGGGGTGGCGAACCTGAAGCTTTCTTT.